These 19 T cell receptor beta chains share one sample of origin, sequenced in a study of CXCR3-negative and CXCR3-positive naive CD8 T cells. Study observations and caveats: Higher TRB CDR3 hydrophobicity marked CXCR3-positive naive cells relative to CXCR3-negative naive cells.

5' RACE with UMI labels generated the TRB cDNA libraries. TCRdb reprocessed the 5' RACE reads, with one entry per CDR3 protein and no DNA. This listing includes about 70,000 distinct CDR3 sequences. No antigen is known for these receptors. What was sequenced was naive CXCR3+ CD8+ T cells from blood. Subset given: CD45RO-CCR7+CD27+CD95- naive CD8+ T cells expressing CXCR3 (TNR3+). The receptors stem from a human donor in good health. Some clones in this sample may be carry-over from other donors' samples.

The chain is built from TRBV20-1 and TRBJ2-2. Germline V gives CDR1 DFQATT, CDR2 SNEGSKA (reference sequence). The CDR3 covers 14 residues. The CDR3 reads CSARDILDTGELFF.

This chain connects TRBV29-1 to TRBJ2-2; TCRdb's D gene call, TRBD2, goes unchecked for lack of DNA. Germline V gene lookup returns CDR1 SQVTM and CDR2 ANQGSEA. The CDR3 consists of 15 residues. The CDR3 loop reads CSVEDLLGGTGELFF.

The chain links TRBV4-1 to TRBJ2-4; TCRdb proposes TRBD1, but this gene call is untestable without DNA. CDR3 size: 15 residues. From germline, CDR1 is MGHRA and CDR2 YSYEKL. The CDR3 sequence is CASSGQQAIQNIQYF.

The chain combines TRBV5-5 with TRBJ2-3. The germline V gene has CDR1 SGHKS and CDR2 YYEKEE (reference sequence). The CDR3 consists of 16 residues. This chain's CDR3 is CASSLLPSGITDTQYF.

The chain links TRBV12-3 or TRBV12-4 to TRBJ1-3. There are 13 residues in the CDR3. CDR3 protein: CASIGSPSDTIYF.

This rearrangement joins TRBV7-9 to TRBJ1-2; TCRdb calls TRBD1, which cannot be checked without DNA. Germline V gene lookup returns CDR1 SEHNR and CDR2 FQNEAQ (reference sequence). The CDR3 loop spans 14 amino acids. CDR3 sequence: CASSAQGVNYGYTF.

The CDR3 sequence: CASSGTSGNNEQFF. V usage is TRBV11-3 and J usage is TRBJ2-1; no DNA is available, so the TRBD2 call from TCRdb remains unchecked. Germline V CDR1 and CDR2: SGHNT, YENEEA. The CDR3 has 14 amino acids.

V usage is TRBV4-3 and J usage is TRBJ2-1. Germline CDR1 reads LGHNA; CDR2 reads YSLEER. This CDR3 is built from 14 residues. The CDR3 spells CASSQDLQSNEQFF.

This chain links TRBV6-6 with TRBJ2-1; TCRdb's D call of TRBD2 is untestable without DNA. The CDR3 totals 18 residues. Germline CDR1 is MNHNY and CDR2 is SVGAGI (reference sequence). CDR3 sequence: CASSYLAGGASSYNEQFF.

The rearrangement joins TRBV27 to TRBJ2-5; lacking DNA, the TRBD2 call made by TCRdb goes unchecked. The CDR3 is 16 residues long. In germline, CDR1 is MNHEY, CDR2 SMNVEV (reference sequence). CDR3 in amino acids: CASSTGLAVPQETQYF.

CDR3 protein: CSADDRALATNEKLFF. The rearrangement uses TRBV20-1 and TRBJ1-4; checking the TCRdb D call of TRBD1 is not possible without DNA. Germline V gene lookup returns CDR1 DFQATT and CDR2 SNEGSKA (reference sequence). The CDR3 runs to 16 residues.

The genes are TRBV29-1 and TRBJ1-1; TCRdb returns TRBD1, unconfirmable since there is no DNA. Germline V gene sequence: CDR1 SQVTM, CDR2 ANQGSEA. The CDR3 is made up of 14 amino acids. The CDR3 loop is CSVASRAIKTEAFF. The variable domain in full, with the rest retrieved from reference TRBV29-1 and TRBJ1-1, is SAVISQKPSRDICQRGTSLTIQCQVDSQVTMMFWYRQQPGQSLTLIATANQGSEATYESGFVIDKFPISRPNLTFSTLTVSNMSPEDSSIYLCSVASRAIKTEAFFGQGTRLTVV.

J is TRBJ1-5 and V is TRBV5-1; checking the TCRdb D call of TRBD1 is not possible without DNA. The CDR3 contains 13 residues. CDR1 SGHRS and CDR2 YFSETQ come from the germline V gene. CDR3 loop: CASSLTGVQPQHF.

The chain is built from TRBV5-1 and TRBJ2-1; TCRdb's D call, TRBD1, is unchecked because there is no DNA. The CDR3 totals 17 residues. Germline V CDR1 and CDR2: SGHRS, YFSETQ. CDR3 region: CASSLGGQGLFYNEQFF.

V and J are TRBV7-9 and TRBJ1-1. The CDR3 length is 17 residues. The germline V gene encodes CDR1 SEHNR and CDR2 FQNEAQ (reference sequence). CDR3 in amino acids: CASSFLLAANSNTEAFF.

V usage is TRBV20-1 and J usage is TRBJ2-7; the TCRdb call, TRBD2, lacks DNA for checking. CDR1 and CDR2 (germline): DFQATT, SNEGSKA (reference sequence). The CDR3 spans 14 residues. CDR3 protein: CSARESKTSYEQYF.

V is TRBV20-1 and J is TRBJ2-3; TCRdb outputs TRBD2, but without DNA this stays unchecked. The CDR3 contains 19 residues. CDR1 and CDR2 from the germline V gene are DFQATT and SNEGSKA (reference sequence). The CDR3 is CSARDLLLGERLSTDTQYF.

V gene TRBV7-2 combines with J gene TRBJ2-3; TCRdb names TRBD1, which stays unverified in the absence of DNA. Germline CDR1 and CDR2: SGHTA and FQGNSA. The CDR3 runs to 16 residues. CDR3 in amino acids: CASSRVWQGNTDTQYF.

The chain links TRBV12-5 to TRBJ2-1; TCRdb designates TRBD2, a call that cannot be tested without DNA. The CDR3 totals 15 residues. Germline CDR1 reads LGHNT; CDR2 reads FRNRAP. CDR3 sequence reads: CASGPGTSSYNEQFF.